This T cell receptor (beta chain) was recovered during a study of metastatic and nonmetastatic thyroid tumors. Before thyroid surgery, none of the patients had received any treatment. This clone was seen only a few times. Per the authors' pipeline: It was from CDR3 differences across clinicopathological groups that a distant-metastasis classifier for papillary thyroid cancer was built. TCRdb re-called clones via MiXCR from the PCR reads. In this record, the V and J calls reflect TCRdb's handling and not the investigators' own analysis. The repertoire holds about 8,400 clones, with around 29% as singletons. The sequenced sample consisted of tumor tissue. The receptor was isolated from a female donor with papillary thyroid cancer or a benign thyroid nodule (not recorded which). Some clones in this sample may be carry-over from other donors' samples.

CDR3 nucleotide sequence: TGTGCCAGCATTCTGACAGGGGCTAACTATGGCTACACCTTC. Protein: CASILTGANYGYTF. V usage is TRBV2 and J usage is TRBJ1-2; 8 nucleotides align to TRBD1. The CDR3 loop spans 14 amino acids. With 7 bases clipped from V and 0 bases from J, the junction kept 4 bases outside the gene matches. The germline V gene encodes CDR1 SNHLY and CDR2 FYNNEI.